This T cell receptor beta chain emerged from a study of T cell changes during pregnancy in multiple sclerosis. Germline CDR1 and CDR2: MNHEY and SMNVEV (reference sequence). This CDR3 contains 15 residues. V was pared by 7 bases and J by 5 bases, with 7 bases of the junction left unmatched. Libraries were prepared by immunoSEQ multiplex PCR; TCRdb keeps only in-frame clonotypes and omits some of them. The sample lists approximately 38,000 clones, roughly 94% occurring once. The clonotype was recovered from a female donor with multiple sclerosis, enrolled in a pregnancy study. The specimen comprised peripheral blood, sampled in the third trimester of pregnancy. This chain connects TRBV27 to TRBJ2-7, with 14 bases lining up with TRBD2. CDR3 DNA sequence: TGTGCCAGCACCTCTGGACTAGCGGGAGGCCACGAGCAGTACTTC. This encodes CASTSGLAGGHEQYF.